The 7 T cell receptor beta chains given below trace back to one sample, sequenced in a study of cytomegalovirus exposure and HLA in healthy donors. This PCR relied on a set of 60 Vbeta primers and 13 Jbeta primers. Assay: immunoSEQ multiplex PCR; the TCRdb copy retains only in-frame clones and omits some. This sample yields some 150,000 clones, of which 73% are seen a single time; about an eighth belongs to the top ten. What was sequenced was PBMCs. The receptors were sampled from a human donor in good health.

This clone was found a few times. The chain couples TRBV30 to TRBJ2-5; 8 bases align to TRBD1. Germline-derived CDR1 and CDR2 are GTSNPN and SVGIG (reference sequence). CDR3 length: 12 amino acids. The CDR3 DNA reads as TGTGCTTATGGACAGGGCTGGGAGACCCAGTACTTC. Its translation is CAYGQGWETQYF. The complete variable domain, with remaining parts taken from reference TRBV30 and TRBJ2-5, reads SQTIHQWPATLVQPVGSPLSLECTVEGTSNPNLYWYRQAAGRGLQLLFYSVGIGQISSEVPQNLSASRPQDRQFILSSKKLLLSDSGFYLCAYGQGWETQYFGPGTRLLVL.

This clone came up a few times. The rearrangement uses TRBV27 and TRBJ1-1; 7 nucleotides align to TRBD1. Unmatched junction bases numbered 8, after V lost 7 bases and J lost 0 bases. The CDR3 covers 15 residues. Germline V gene data show CDR1 as MNHEY and CDR2 as SMNVEV (reference sequence). The CDR3 DNA reads TGTGCCAGCAACTCAAGGGGGCCAATGAACACTGAAGCTTTCTTT. It codes for CASNSRGPMNTEAFF.

The genes are TRBV7-2 and TRBJ2-2; 10 bases align to TRBD2. The CDR3 has 16 amino acids. CDR1 SGHTA and CDR2 FQGNSA come from the germline V gene. V was pared by 4 bases and J by 7 bases, with 9 bases of the junction left unmatched. CDR3 amino acids: CASSWKRGGRGGELFF. CDR3 nucleotide sequence: TGTGCCAGCAGCTGGAAGCGGGGGGGCCGGGGCGGGGAGCTGTTTTTT.

This chain links TRBV12-5 with TRBJ1-5; D gene ambiguous. Germline V gene data show CDR1 as LGHNT and CDR2 as FRNRAP. Trimming removed 6 bases at V and 4 bases at J, with 4 bases between. CDR3 length equals 11 residues. The CDR3 sequence: CASGRNQPQHF. The CDR3 DNA follows: TGTGCTAGTGGGCGGAATCAGCCCCAGCATTTT.

The chain recombines TRBV5-1 with TRBJ1-4; D might be TRBD1 (5 bases). The V end lost 4 bases, the J end lost 0 bases, and 16 bases lay between the germline ends. Germline CDR1 and CDR2: SGHRS and YFSETQ. CDR3 length: 17 residues. The CDR3 is CASSNPTAIATNEKLFF. DNA for the CDR3: TGCGCCAGCAGCAACCCGACAGCCATTGCAACTAATGAAAAACTGTTTTTT.

The chain combines TRBV9 with TRBJ2-1, with 11 bases that match TRBD2. CDR1 is SGDLS and CDR2 is YYNGEE in the germline V gene. The CDR3 runs to 15 residues. Trimming took 4 bases from V and 3 from J; bases not matched to a gene: 3. CDR3 sequence: CASSPTSGGYNEQFF. The CDR3 DNA follows: TGTGCCAGCAGCCCTACTAGCGGGGGCTACAATGAGCAGTTCTTC.

V usage is TRBV27 and J usage is TRBJ1-3, with a weak D call TRBD1 (6 bases). The germline gives CDR1 MNHEY, CDR2 SMNVEV (reference sequence). V lost 6 bases, J lost 5 bases, and 20 bases lay in between. The CDR3 spans 16 residues. The DNA for the CDR3 is TGTGCCAGCAGCCCTATGGGGGCATTTAACCGAAACACCATATATTTT. Translation: CASSPMGAFNRNTIYF.